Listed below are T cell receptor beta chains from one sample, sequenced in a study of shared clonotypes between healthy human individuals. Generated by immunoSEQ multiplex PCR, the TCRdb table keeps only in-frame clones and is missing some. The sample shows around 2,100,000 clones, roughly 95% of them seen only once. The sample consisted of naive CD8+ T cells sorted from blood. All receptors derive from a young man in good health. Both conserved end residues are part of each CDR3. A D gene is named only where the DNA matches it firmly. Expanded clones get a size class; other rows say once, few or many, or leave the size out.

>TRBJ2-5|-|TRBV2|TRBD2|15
TGTGCCAGCAAATTGAGCGGGGCGGGCCAAGAGACCCAGTACTTC
CASKLSGAGQETQYF
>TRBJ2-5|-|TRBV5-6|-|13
TGTGCCAGCAGCTTGACGGGTCCGGAGACCCAGTACTTC
CASSLTGPETQYF
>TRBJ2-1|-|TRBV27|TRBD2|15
TGTGCCGTGGGGAGGAGTAGCGGGAGGGGTGATGAGCAGTTCTTC
CAVGRSSGRGDEQFF
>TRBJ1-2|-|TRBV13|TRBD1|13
TGTGCCAGCAGCCCGGCAGGGGGATCTGGCTACACCTTC
CASSPAGGSGYTF
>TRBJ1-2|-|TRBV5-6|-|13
TGTGCCAGCAGCTTGGGGGGAGACTATGGCTACACCTTC
CASSLGGDYGYTF
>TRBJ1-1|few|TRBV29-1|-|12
TGCAGCGTTCCAAGGACAGACACTGAAGCTTTCTTT
CSVPRTDTEAFF
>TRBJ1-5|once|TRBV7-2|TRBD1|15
TGTGCCAGCAGCTTCTGGACAGGGATCAATCAGCCCCAGCATTTT
CASSFWTGINQPQHF
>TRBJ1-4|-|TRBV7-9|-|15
TGTGCCAGCAGCCCACCTCTAAGTAGGGGAGAAAAACTGTTTTTT
CASSPPLSRGEKLFF
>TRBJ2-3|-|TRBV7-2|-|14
TGTGCCAGCAGCGTCACTCGCGCCGGAGATACGCAGTATTTT
CASSVTRAGDTQYF
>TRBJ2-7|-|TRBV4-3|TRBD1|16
TGCGCCAGCAGCCAATCCCGGGACAGGGGGCCCTACGAGCAGTACTTC
CASSQSRDRGPYEQYF
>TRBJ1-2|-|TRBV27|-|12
TGTGCCAGCATTGATGGGGCGAACGGCTACACCTTC
CASIDGANGYTF
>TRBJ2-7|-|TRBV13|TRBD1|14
TGTGCCAGCAGCCCGGGACAGGGTGAGTACGAGCAGTACTTC
CASSPGQGEYEQYF
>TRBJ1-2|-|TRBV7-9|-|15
TGTGCCAGCAGCCCTCCAGGACGTAAAGGGTCTGGCTACACCTTC
CASSPPGRKGSGYTF
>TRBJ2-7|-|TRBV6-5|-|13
TGTGCCAGCAGTGAAGGACGGTACTACGAGCAGTACTTC
CASSEGRYYEQYF
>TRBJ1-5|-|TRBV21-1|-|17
TGTGCCAGCAGCAAAGAGGGCGTGGGAGCACCTAATCAGCCCCAGCATTTT
CASSKEGVGAPNQPQHF
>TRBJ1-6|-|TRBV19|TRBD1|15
TGTGCCAGTAGTATGCTCACAGGGGGCAATTCACCCCTCCACTTT
CASSMLTGGNSPLHF
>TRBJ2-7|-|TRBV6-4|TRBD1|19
TGTGCCAGCAGTGACTCAATAGTCGGGCCGGGACAGGGGGAAGGGGAGCAGTACTTC
CASSDSIVGPGQGEGEQYF
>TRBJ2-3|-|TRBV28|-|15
TGTGCCAGCAGTTTTCGAGCCAGGGAAACAGATACGCAGTATTTT
CASSFRARETDTQYF
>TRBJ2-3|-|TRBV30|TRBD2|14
TGTGCCTGGAGTCTAGCGGACTCCACAGATACGCAGTATTTT
CAWSLADSTDTQYF
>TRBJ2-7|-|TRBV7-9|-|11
TGTGCCAGCAGCTTAGCTGGCGAGCAGTACTTC
CASSLAGEQYF
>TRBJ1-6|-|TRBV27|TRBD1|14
TGTGCCAGCAGTTTAAGGACAGGGTACTCACCCCTCCACTTT
CASSLRTGYSPLHF
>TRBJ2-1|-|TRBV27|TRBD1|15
TGTGCCAGCAGTTTGGGGGCAGGGGGTTACAATGAGCAGTTCTTC
CASSLGAGGYNEQFF
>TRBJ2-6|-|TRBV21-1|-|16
TGTGCCAGCAGCCGGGACAGAACCTCTGGGGCCAACGTCCTGACTTTC
CASSRDRTSGANVLTF
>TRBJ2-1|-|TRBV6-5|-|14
TGTGCCAGCAGTACGGATCTAAATGGGGATGAGCAGTTCTTC
CASSTDLNGDEQFF
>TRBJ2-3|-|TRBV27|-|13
TGTGCCAGCAGTCTTCTCTTAGGGGATACGCAGTATTTT
CASSLLLGDTQYF
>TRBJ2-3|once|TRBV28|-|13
TGTGCCAGCAGTTTATCTTTCACAGATACGCAGTATTTT
CASSLSFTDTQYF
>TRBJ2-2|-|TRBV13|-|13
TGTGCCAGCAGCTACGGGTACTCCGGGGAGCTGTTTTTT
CASSYGYSGELFF
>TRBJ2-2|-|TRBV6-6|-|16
TGTGCCAGCAGTTACGGCCCGGACCGCCCCAGCGGGGAGCTGTTTTTT
CASSYGPDRPSGELFF
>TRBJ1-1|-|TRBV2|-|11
TGTGCCAGCAGGGGTCGCACTGAAGCTTTCTTT
CASRGRTEAFF
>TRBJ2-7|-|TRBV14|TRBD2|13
TGTGCCAGCAGTGGGAGGGTCACCTACGAGCAGTACTTC
CASSGRVTYEQYF